Listed below are T cell receptor beta chains from one sample, sequenced in a study of cytotoxic CD8 clonotypes in ibrutinib-treated CLL. Measured with immunoSEQ multiplex PCR; TCRdb has only the in-frame clones, and not every one. The data contain 50,000 to 75,000 clones, over 60% of them singletons. The material sequenced was PBMCs, taken after 12 months of ibrutinib treatment. Receptors were obtained from a human donor with chronic lymphocytic leukemia. The CDR3 runs from the conserved cysteine through the conserved F or W. A D gene is named only where the DNA matches it firmly. For some rows the clone size is stated as once, few or many, or as a class when expanded; others skip it.

v_call: TRBV7-3; clone_size: .; d_call: .; j_call: TRBJ2-7; cdr3_aa: CASSSFVGGRTYEQYF; cdr3_nt: TGTGCCAGCAGTTCCTTCGTCGGCGGGCGAACCTACGAGCAGTACTTC
v_call: TRBV15; clone_size: .; d_call: .; j_call: TRBJ1-5; cdr3_aa: CATRLQGSSNQPQHF; cdr3_nt: TGTGCCACCAGACTCCAGGGAAGTAGCAATCAGCCCCAGCATTTT
v_call: TRBV5-1; clone_size: once; d_call: TRBD1; j_call: TRBJ1-2; cdr3_aa: CASSLGQGVGNYGYTF; cdr3_nt: TGCGCCAGCAGCTTGGGACAGGGCGTGGGCAACTATGGCTACACCTTC
v_call: TRBV19; clone_size: .; d_call: .; j_call: TRBJ2-1; cdr3_aa: CASSRGRGNNEQFF; cdr3_nt: TGTGCCAGTAGTCGGGGTAGGGGCAACAATGAGCAGTTCTTC
v_call: TRBV30; clone_size: .; d_call: .; j_call: TRBJ1-1; cdr3_aa: CAWSVPVNLFMNTEAFF; cdr3_nt: TGTGCCTGGAGTGTACCGGTGAACCTTTTCATGAACACTGAAGCTTTCTTT
v_call: TRBV6-1; clone_size: .; d_call: .; j_call: TRBJ1-2; cdr3_aa: CASSENGGYTF; cdr3_nt: TGTGCCAGCAGTGAAAACGGTGGCTACACCTTC
v_call: TRBV7-2; clone_size: few; d_call: .; j_call: TRBJ2-1; cdr3_aa: CASTSLSEQFF; cdr3_nt: TGTGCCAGCACTAGTCTGAGTGAGCAGTTCTTC
v_call: TRBV29-1; clone_size: .; d_call: .; j_call: TRBJ2-3; cdr3_aa: CSVEDYGSQPDTQYF; cdr3_nt: TGCAGCGTTGAAGATTATGGGAGTCAGCCAGATACGCAGTATTTT
v_call: TRBV25-1; clone_size: .; d_call: .; j_call: TRBJ2-5; cdr3_aa: CASSEYRITQTQYF; cdr3_nt: TGTGCCAGCAGTGAATACAGGATTACTCAGACCCAGTACTTC
v_call: TRBV7-6; clone_size: few; d_call: .; j_call: TRBJ2-3; cdr3_aa: CASSSVLGTDTQYF; cdr3_nt: TGTGCCAGCAGCTCGGTCCTCGGCACAGATACGCAGTATTTT
v_call: TRBV19; clone_size: .; d_call: TRBD2; j_call: TRBJ2-3; cdr3_aa: CASSKWAGGATDTQYF; cdr3_nt: TGTGCCAGTAGTAAGTGGGCGGGAGGAGCGACAGATACGCAGTATTTT
v_call: TRBV29-1; clone_size: .; d_call: TRBD1; j_call: TRBJ2-2; cdr3_aa: CSVEDSGTGAPMAGELFF; cdr3_nt: TGCAGCGTTGAAGATTCCGGGACAGGGGCCCCTATGGCCGGGGAGCTGTTTTTT
v_call: TRBV27; clone_size: .; d_call: TRBD1; j_call: TRBJ2-7; cdr3_aa: CASSSGRDRASYEQYF; cdr3_nt: TGTGCCAGCAGTTCAGGCCGGGACAGGGCTTCCTACGAGCAGTACTTC
v_call: TRBV6-6; clone_size: .; d_call: .; j_call: TRBJ2-7; cdr3_aa: CASSSVLSSYEQYF; cdr3_nt: TGTGCCAGCAGTTCCGTACTTAGCTCCTACGAGCAGTACTTC
v_call: TRBV27; clone_size: .; d_call: TRBD1; j_call: TRBJ1-1; cdr3_aa: CASSNTPESTGVPNTEAFF; cdr3_nt: TGTGCCAGCAGTAACACGCCGGAGTCCACAGGGGTGCCTAACACTGAAGCTTTCTTT
v_call: TRBV27; clone_size: .; d_call: .; j_call: TRBJ2-2; cdr3_aa: CASSLSKAGELFF; cdr3_nt: TGTGCCAGCAGTTTATCCAAAGCCGGGGAGCTGTTTTTT
v_call: TRBV28; clone_size: .; d_call: .; j_call: TRBJ2-3; cdr3_aa: CASSKQGRSSTDTQYF; cdr3_nt: TGTGCCAGCAGCAAACAGGGAAGGAGTAGCACAGATACGCAGTATTTT
v_call: TRBV6-1; clone_size: .; d_call: .; j_call: TRBJ1-1; cdr3_aa: CASSESSRQYLNTEAFF; cdr3_nt: TGTGCCAGCAGTGAAAGTTCTCGACAGTACTTGAACACTGAAGCTTTCTTT
v_call: TRBV7-2; clone_size: .; d_call: .; j_call: TRBJ1-1; cdr3_aa: CASSLVEGTEAFF; cdr3_nt: TGTGCCAGCAGCTTAGTTGAGGGAACTGAAGCTTTCTTT
v_call: TRBV7-3; clone_size: .; d_call: .; j_call: TRBJ1-2; cdr3_aa: CASSSGGGISNYGYTF; cdr3_nt: TGTGCCAGCAGCTCTGGTGGTGGTATATCTAACTATGGCTACACCTTC
v_call: TRBV11-2; clone_size: .; d_call: TRBD1; j_call: TRBJ1-1; cdr3_aa: CASSTGQGAYSGTEAFF; cdr3_nt: TGTGCCAGCAGCACGGGACAGGGGGCTTACTCTGGCACTGAAGCTTTCTTT
v_call: TRBV2; clone_size: few; d_call: TRBD2; j_call: TRBJ2-2; cdr3_aa: CASRVGLLNTGELFF; cdr3_nt: TGTGCCAGCAGGGTGGGACTATTGAACACCGGGGAGCTGTTTTTT
v_call: TRBV5-1; clone_size: .; d_call: .; j_call: TRBJ2-5; cdr3_aa: CASSFGELGETQYF; cdr3_nt: TGCGCCAGCAGCTTCGGGGAGTTGGGAGAGACCCAGTACTTC
v_call: TRBV5-4; clone_size: .; d_call: TRBD1; j_call: TRBJ1-1; cdr3_aa: CASSLGQGVNLNTEAFF; cdr3_nt: TGTGCCAGCAGCTTGGGGCAGGGGGTCAATTTGAACACTGAAGCTTTCTTT
v_call: TRBV7-9; clone_size: .; d_call: .; j_call: TRBJ1-1; cdr3_aa: CASSLQGTDTEAFF; cdr3_nt: TGTGCCAGCAGCTTACAGGGTACGGACACTGAAGCTTTCTTT
v_call: TRBV7-3; clone_size: .; d_call: TRBD2; j_call: TRBJ2-1; cdr3_aa: CASKGLAAHNEQFF; cdr3_nt: TGTGCCAGCAAAGGACTAGCGGCCCACAATGAGCAGTTCTTC
v_call: TRBV13; clone_size: few; d_call: .; j_call: TRBJ1-1; cdr3_aa: CASSPVYSGTEAFF; cdr3_nt: TGTGCCAGCAGCCCAGTATACTCGGGCACTGAAGCTTTCTTT
v_call: TRBV10-3; clone_size: .; d_call: TRBD1; j_call: TRBJ2-7; cdr3_aa: CATRLGTVVYEQYF; cdr3_nt: TGTGCCACCCGCCTCGGGACAGTTGTTTACGAGCAGTACTTC
v_call: TRBV5-4; clone_size: .; d_call: .; j_call: TRBJ2-5; cdr3_aa: CASSLDRTETQYF; cdr3_nt: TGTGCCAGCAGCTTGGACAGGACGGAGACCCAGTACTTC
v_call: TRBV19; clone_size: .; d_call: TRBD1; j_call: TRBJ1-5; cdr3_aa: CASSTDRVSQPQHF; cdr3_nt: TGTGCCAGTAGTACCGACAGGGTAAGTCAGCCCCAGCATTTT
v_call: TRBV5-1; clone_size: .; d_call: TRBD2; j_call: TRBJ2-1; cdr3_aa: CASSLVTSGDGTNEQFF; cdr3_nt: TGCGCCAGCAGCTTGGTCACTAGCGGGGACGGGACCAATGAGCAGTTCTTC
v_call: TRBV19; clone_size: .; d_call: .; j_call: TRBJ2-1; cdr3_aa: CASRRNYNEQFF; cdr3_nt: TGTGCCAGTAGAAGGAACTACAATGAGCAGTTCTTC
v_call: TRBV30; clone_size: .; d_call: .; j_call: TRBJ2-4; cdr3_aa: CAWSVSELHF; cdr3_nt: TGTGCCTGGAGTGTATCGGAACTGCACTTC